A selection of T cell receptor beta chains follows, all from one sample in a study of Ad26.COV2.S vaccination and SARS-CoV-2 variants. Profiling relied on immunoSEQ multiplex PCR, and the TCRdb table lists in-frame clones only, not all of them. The sample consists of 400,000 to 500,000 clones, 70% to 90% of them appearing once. The sample was peripheral blood, taken in a trial of Ad26.COV2.S vaccine versus placebo. These receptors all stem from a person aged 18-65 years who received the Ad26.COV2.S COVID-19 vaccine or a placebo. The CDR3 runs from the conserved cysteine through the conserved F or W. The D gene is left open where the match is weak.

v_gene	d_gene	j_gene	CDR3aa
TRBV6-5	TRBD2	TRBJ2-7	CASKGRRESSYEQYF
TRBV27	TRBD2	TRBJ2-1	CASSLGTSGGAYNEQFF
TRBV10-1	TRBD1	TRBJ1-4	CASSDGQGYEKLFF
TRBV19	-	TRBJ1-5	CASSPSQGYQPQHF
TRBV6-5	-	TRBJ2-3	CASSSTGEGNTDTQYF
TRBV6-2/TRBV6-3	-	TRBJ2-3	CASSYSFYRDSTDTQYF
TRBV12-5	TRBD2	TRBJ2-1	CASGPGTSGVNEQFF
TRBV7-9	-	TRBJ2-2	CASSLRGSEENTGELFF
TRBV5-4	TRBD1	TRBJ1-6	CASSLGGQSRSPLHF
TRBV5-1	-	TRBJ2-2	CASSLAGSFNGELFF
TRBV30	-	TRBJ2-1	CAWSLRRLDNEQFF
TRBV6-5	-	TRBJ2-7	CASSRLQRSSYEQYF
TRBV6-5	-	TRBJ1-2	CASTTSAGREGYTF
TRBV4-1	-	TRBJ2-3	CASSQVGGVTTDTQYF
TRBV19	TRBD1	TRBJ2-7	CASSRTPETGGRFEQYF
TRBV5-1	-	TRBJ2-1	CASSLGGSSYNEQFF
TRBV21-1	-	TRBJ2-3	CASSNRTGGSRGKSTDTQYF
TRBV7-3	TRBD2	TRBJ2-5	CASSSGLAGQETQYF
TRBV18	-	TRBJ2-7	CASSPRQDGYEQYF
TRBV18	-	TRBJ1-2	CASSPGDGYTF
TRBV6-1	-	TRBJ2-7	CASSEDTGRSYEQYF
TRBV4-1	-	TRBJ2-1	CASSQETSWGYNEQFF
TRBV7-2	-	TRBJ1-2	CASSPQTVNYGYTF
TRBV30	-	TRBJ1-1	CAWSAREYAEAFF